Listed here is a single T cell receptor beta chain. The protocol was immunoSEQ multiplex PCR, while the TCRdb copy is restricted to in-frame clones and leaves out a portion. The table includes more than 5,000 clones, about 70% detected once. The data originate from a study of graft-versus-host responses after intestinal transplantation. Trimming took 3 bases from V and 4 from J, leaving 10 bases between them. Germline loops: CDR1 KGHSH, CDR2 LQKENI. This CDR3 is 13 amino acids long. The chain combines TRBV18 with TRBJ2-7; a possible D gene is TRBD1 (5 bases). The input for sequencing was PBMCs, taken 300 to 340 days after intestinal transplant. This TCR came from a human patient who received an intestinal transplant, so some T cells may come from the graft donor. CDR3 sequence: CASSPPGSYEQYF. The CDR3 DNA sequence: TGTGCCAGCTCACCCCCAGGGTCGTACGAGCAGTACTTC. Using reference TRBV18 and TRBJ2-7 for the parts outside the CDR3, the full variable domain is NAGVMQNPRHLVRRRGQEARLRCSPMKGHSHVYWYRQLPEEGLKFMVYLQKENIIDESGMPKERFSAEFPKEGPSILRIQQVVRGDSAAYFCASSPPGSYEQYFGPGTRLTVT.